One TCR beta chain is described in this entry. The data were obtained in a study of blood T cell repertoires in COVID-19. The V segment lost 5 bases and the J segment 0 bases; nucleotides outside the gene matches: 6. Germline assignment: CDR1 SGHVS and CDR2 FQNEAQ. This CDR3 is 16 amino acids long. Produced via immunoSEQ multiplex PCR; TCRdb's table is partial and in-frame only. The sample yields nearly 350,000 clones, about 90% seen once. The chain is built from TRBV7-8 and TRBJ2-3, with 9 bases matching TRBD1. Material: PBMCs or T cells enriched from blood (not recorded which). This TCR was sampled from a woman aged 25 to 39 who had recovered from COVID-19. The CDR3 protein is CASSLNRGPSTDTQYF. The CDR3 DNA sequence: TGTGCCAGCAGCCTAAACAGGGGGCCAAGCACAGATACGCAGTATTTT.